These 17 T cell receptor beta chains share one sample of origin, sequenced in a study of CD8+ T cells in alopecia areata. RNA was extracted and reverse transcribed into cDNA as the sequencing template. The protocol was immunoSEQ multiplex PCR, while the TCRdb copy is restricted to in-frame clones and leaves out a portion. The sample has approximately 110,000 clones, none seen only once. The sample taken for sequencing was lesional skin. The receptor set was obtained from a C3H/HeJ mouse with alopecia areata. For the strain, the MHC haplotype given is H2-k.

This clone has more than one count but fewer than ten. At residue 11, the TCRdb protein departs from the DNA translation, so the protein shown here was derived from the DNA itself. The gene names here belong to mouse. The read gets to within 3 residues of the CDR3 end, and the germline J gene fills in the rest. The chain carries TRBV13-3 and TRBJ1-6; 8 nucleotides align to TRBD1. TRBJ1-6 is reported as an ORF; its role is uncertain. J lost 8 bases, V lost 3 bases, and 4 bases had no gene match. CDR1 is NNHDY and CDR2 is SYVADS in the germline V gene. CDR3 length: 14 amino acids. The CDR3 spells CASSVRTGHSPLYF. The DNA read from the CDR3 is TGTGCCAGCAGTGTCAGGACAGGGCATTCGCCC.

In this sample, this clone turned up many times. Genes and germline come from the mouse. The CDR3 end falls 4 residues outside the read, so it is completed with the germline J gene. The chain couples TRBV13-3 to TRBJ2-3, with TRBD1 as a possible D gene (6 bases). The CDR3 contains 14 residues. Germline assignment: CDR1 NNHDY and CDR2 SYVADS. The sequenced part of the CDR3 DNA is TGTGCCAGCAGTGATTATCAGGGGTTAGAA. Its translation is CASSDYQGLE. The full CDR3 reads CASSDYQGLETLYF.

Notes on this clone: Germline and genes: mouse. The read finishes 4 residues shy of the CDR3 end, and the germline J gene is used to complete it. The rearrangement links TRBV13-1 to TRBJ1-2; 7 bases fit TRBD1. From germline, CDR1 is NSHNY and CDR2 SYGAGN. The V gene end was trimmed by 8 bases and the J gene end by 0 bases; junction bases not matched to a gene: 1. The CDR3 totals 12 residues. The CDR3 loop reads CARGTANSDYTF. CDR3 bases read: TGTGCCAGGGGGACAGCAAACTCC.

This clone was detected ten times or more. The genes and germline here are from mouse. From the germline J gene comes the end of the CDR3, since the read stops 4 residues before it. The chain carries TRBV13-3 and TRBJ2-1; weak D call: TRBD2 (6 bases). V was clipped by 6 bases and J by 3 bases, with 10 bases between them. This CDR3 is 13 amino acids long. Germline V lookup: CDR1 NNHDY, CDR2 SYVADS. The sequenced part of the CDR3 DNA is TGTGCCAGCACCCCGGGACTCTATGCT. Residues: CASTPGLYA. The full CDR3 is CASTPGLYAEQFF.

This clone was picked up a small number of times. Gene names refer to mouse genes. The CDR3 goes on 4 residues after the read ends, and that part is filled in from the germline J gene. The chain uses TRBV17 and TRBJ2-7; the match to TRBD2 covers 8 bases. The germline gives CDR1 MNHDT, CDR2 YYDKIL. The CDR3 contains 13 residues. V shed 6 bases, J shed 0 bases, and the junction held 1 base outside the gene matches. The chain's CDR3 is CASSTGGSYEQYF. The CDR3 DNA, read in part, is TGTGCTAGCAGCACTGGGGGCTCCTAT. Looking up the rest from reference TRBV17 and TRBJ2-7 gives the full variable domain: DTTVKQNPRYKLARVGKPVNLICSQTMNHDTMYWYQKKPNQAPKLLLFYYDKILNREADTFEKFQSSRPNNSFCSLYIGSAGLEYSAMYLCASSTGGSYEQYFGPGTRLTVL.

This clone was observed a few times. Gene labels here are mouse ones. The CDR3 end is not reached by the read, which stops 4 residues before it; the germline J gene fills it in. The genes are TRBV13-3 and TRBJ2-1; 8 bases are a match to TRBD1. J lost 3 bases, V lost 0 bases, and 5 bases had no gene match. Germline assignment: CDR1 NNHDY and CDR2 SYVADS. This CDR3 is 16 amino acids long. CDR3 bases read: TGTGCCAGCAGTGATGCAGTAGGACAGGGCTATGCT. This gives the protein CASSDAVGQGYA. The complete CDR3 protein is CASSDAVGQGYAEQFF.

In its sample, this clone was seen a few times. TCRdb lists a protein that is different at residue 12 from the translated DNA; the protein given here uses the DNA translation. The gene names here belong to mouse. The read comes to an end 3 residues before the CDR3 does, leaving the germline J gene to fill in the end. The chain recombines TRBV13-3 with TRBJ1-6; D is perhaps TRBD1 (5 bases). TRBJ1-6 falls under the ORF class, with uncertain function. CDR1 and CDR2 (germline): NNHDY, SYVADS. The CDR3 runs to 15 residues. Trimming took 0 bases from V and 7 from J, leaving 11 bases between them. The CDR3 sequence: CASSDAGRENSPLYF. Incomplete CDR3 DNA: TGTGCCAGCAGTGATGCAGGCAGGGAGAATTCGCCC.

With respect to this clone: Gene names refer to mouse genes. The read is 4 residues too short to cover the CDR3 end, so that end is filled in from the germline J gene. The V gene is TRBV13-1, the J gene TRBJ2-1; D remains unclear. From germline, CDR1 is NSHNY and CDR2 SYGAGN. Trimming shortened V by 1 base and J by 3 bases, and 8 bases separated the two germline ends. The CDR3 runs to 14 residues. The CDR3 bases that were read are TGTGCCAGCAGTGATTTAACAAGCTATGCT. It encodes CASSDLTSYA. The entire CDR3 reads CASSDLTSYAEQFF.

On this clone itself: The gene names given are mouse names. With the read ending 4 residues before the CDR3 end, the germline J gene is used to fill in that end. The V call is TRBV1, the J call TRBJ2-1; D unclear. Trimming left V 0 bases short and J 0 bases short, with 6 bases between. CDR1 and CDR2 (germline): NSQYPW, LRSPGD (reference sequence). The CDR3 is 15 amino acids. CDR3 bases read: TGCACCTGCAGTGCAGAAGGGTATAACTATGCT. Protein sequence: CTCSAEGYNYA. The whole CDR3 region reads CTCSAEGYNYAEQFF.

This clone was counted a few times. A mismatch at residue 12 separates the TCRdb protein from the translated DNA, so the protein presented here was translated from the DNA. The genes and germline here are from mouse. The read falls 3 residues short of the CDR3 end, and the missing part is taken from the germline J gene. V gene TRBV19 combines with J gene TRBJ1-3; D might be TRBD1 (5 bases). V dropped 3 bases and J dropped 0 bases, with 10 bases sitting between them. This CDR3 spans 15 amino acids. The germline gives CDR1 FNHDT, CDR2 SITEND (reference sequence). The part of the CDR3 DNA that was read is TGTGCCAGCAGTACCGACAGAATTTCTGGAAATACG. Amino acids: CASSTDRISGNT. The whole CDR3 protein reads CASSTDRISGNTLYF.

This clone was detected only a few times. Any gene name here is a mouse gene name. Sequencing ends 4 residues short of the CDR3 end; the germline J gene provides the rest. The chain employs TRBV13-3 and TRBJ1-2; tentative D call: TRBD1 (5 bases). CDR1 is NNHDY and CDR2 is SYVADS in the germline V gene. The CDR3 is 16 residues long. The DNA read from the CDR3 is TGTGCCAGCAGTGATGTAGCGTGGGACTGGGGCCTC. This encodes CASSDVAWDWGL. The whole CDR3 protein reads CASSDVAWDWGLDYTF.

This clone was detected only a few times. Gene and germline names: mouse. The read ends 4 residues before the CDR3 terminus; that terminus is restored from the germline J gene. The rearrangement joins TRBV29 to TRBJ1-2; 9 bases are shared with TRBD1. This CDR3 has 16 amino acids. Germline V gene data show CDR1 as MSHET and CDR2 as SYDVDS. The sequenced CDR3 bases are TGTGCTAGCAGTTTATCGACCGGGACAGGGAGGTCC. This gives the protein CASSLSTGTGRS. The CDR3 in its entirety is CASSLSTGTGRSDYTF.

Regarding this clone: The germline and genes are mouse ones. The CDR3 sequence is CASSGWGGTEVFF. CDR3 DNA, as far as it was read: TGTGCCAGCAGTGGGTGGGGTGGCACA. The V and J genes are TRBV13-3 and TRBJ1-1; D remains ambiguous. The read halts 4 residues ahead of the CDR3 end, with the missing end drawn from the germline J gene. Germline assignment: CDR1 NNHDY and CDR2 SYVADS. CDR3 size: 13 residues. Trimming took off 3 bases at V and 4 bases at J, with 10 bases between the two ends.

As concerns this clone: The gene names given are mouse names. The DNA read from the CDR3 is TGCACCTGCAGTGCAGATTCGACAGTCTATGCT. Its protein is CTCSADSTVYA. The entire CDR3 is CTCSADSTVYAEQFF. The genes are TRBV1 and TRBJ2-1; possible D gene TRBD1, 5 bases. The read gets to within 4 residues of the CDR3 end, and the germline J gene fills in the rest. V gave up 0 bases and J gave up 3 bases, with 9 bases separating them. Germline CDR1 NSQYPW, CDR2 LRSPGD (reference sequence). The CDR3 length is 15 residues.

Concerning this clone: Any gene name here is a mouse gene name. The CDR3 extends 4 residues past the end of the read, so its final part is completed from the germline J gene. This chain links TRBV13-2 with TRBJ1-4; 9 bases match TRBD1. Unmatched junction bases numbered 2, after V lost 2 bases and J lost 3 bases. From germline, CDR1 is NNHNN and CDR2 SYGAGS (reference sequence). This CDR3 has 15 residues. The CDR3 DNA, read in part, is TGTGCCAGCGGTGAAGGGACAGGGACCAACGAA. Its translation is CASGEGTGTNE. The whole CDR3 region reads CASGEGTGTNERLFF.

With regard to this clone: Genes and germline come from the mouse. The read ends 4 residues before the CDR3 terminus; that terminus is restored from the germline J gene. This sequence joins TRBV1 and TRBJ2-2; D call uncertain. Trimming left V 1 base short and J 0 bases short, with 9 bases between. CDR1 NSQYPW and CDR2 LRSPGD come from the germline V gene (reference sequence). The CDR3 length is 16 residues. Here the CDR3 reads CTCSAAAKSNTGQLYF. The part of the CDR3 DNA that was read is TGCACCTGCAGTGCAGCAGCCAAATCAAACACCGGG.

This clone appeared a few times. Germline and genes: mouse. CDR3 DNA, as far as it was read: TGTGCCAGCAGTGAATGGGACAATTATGCAGAA. Translated: CASSEWDNYAE. The full CDR3 sequence reads CASSEWDNYAETLYF. The chain combines TRBV13-3 with TRBJ2-3; D may be TRBD1 (6 bases). The CDR3 end lies 4 residues beyond the end of the read and is filled in from the germline J gene. CDR1 NNHDY and CDR2 SYVADS come from the germline V gene. This CDR3 region has 15 residues. V shed 2 bases and J shed 2 bases, with 12 bases lying between them.